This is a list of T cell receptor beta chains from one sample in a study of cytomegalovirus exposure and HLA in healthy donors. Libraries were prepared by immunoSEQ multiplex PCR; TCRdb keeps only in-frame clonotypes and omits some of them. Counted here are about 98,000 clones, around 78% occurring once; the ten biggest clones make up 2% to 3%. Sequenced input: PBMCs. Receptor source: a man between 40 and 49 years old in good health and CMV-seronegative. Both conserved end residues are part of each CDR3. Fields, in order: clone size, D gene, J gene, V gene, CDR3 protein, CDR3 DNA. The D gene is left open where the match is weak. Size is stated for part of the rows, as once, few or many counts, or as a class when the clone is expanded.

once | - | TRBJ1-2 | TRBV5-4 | CASSWTPGTQIYGYTF | TGTGCCAGCAGCTGGACACCCGGGACACAGATTTATGGCTACACCTTC
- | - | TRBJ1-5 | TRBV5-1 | CASSWQDTQDQPQHF | TGCGCCAGCAGCTGGCAGGACACCCAAGATCAGCCCCAGCATTTT
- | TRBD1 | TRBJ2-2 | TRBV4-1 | CASSAGQGFPGELFF | TGCGCCAGCAGCGCGGGACAGGGCTTCCCCGGGGAGCTGTTTTTT
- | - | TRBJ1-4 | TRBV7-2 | CASSLRGEKLFF | TGTGCCAGCAGCTTAAGGGGGGAAAAACTGTTTTTT
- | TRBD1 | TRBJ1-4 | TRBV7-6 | CASSQDRGWTEKLFF | TGTGCCAGCAGCCAGGACAGGGGATGGACTGAAAAACTGTTTTTT
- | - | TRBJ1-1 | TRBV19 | CASTATGKAEAFF | TGTGCCAGTACCGCCACAGGAAAAGCTGAAGCTTTCTTT
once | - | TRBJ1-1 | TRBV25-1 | CASSDPRRADAEAFF | TGTGCCAGCAGTGACCCGCGCAGGGCGGACGCTGAAGCTTTCTTT
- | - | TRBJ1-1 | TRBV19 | CASSIAGVGTEAFF | TGTGCCAGTAGTATAGCAGGGGTGGGGACTGAAGCTTTCTTT
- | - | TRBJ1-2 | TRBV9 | CASTREWGGYTF | TGTGCCAGCACGCGGGAGTGGGGTGGCTACACCTTC
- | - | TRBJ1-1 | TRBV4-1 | CASSQVQTNTEAFF | TGCGCCAGCAGCCAAGTACAGACGAACACTGAAGCTTTCTTT
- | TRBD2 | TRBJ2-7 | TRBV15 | CATSDGGAPYEQYF | TGTGCCACCAGCGACGGGGGGGCTCCCTACGAGCAGTACTTC
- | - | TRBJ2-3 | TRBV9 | CASSTWDFGSTDTQYF | TGTGCCAGCAGCACTTGGGACTTCGGGAGCACAGATACGCAGTATTTT
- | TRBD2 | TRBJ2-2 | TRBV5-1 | CASSLELADTGELFF | TGCGCCAGCAGCTTGGAGCTAGCGGACACCGGGGAGCTGTTTTTT